The following is a T cell receptor beta chain sequence with its context. Its specificity is not known. At collection, donors were nominally healthy, but unrecorded immune exposures were probable. This sample stems from a study of cytomegalovirus exposure and HLA in healthy donors. Study-level information: Inside one of the first data releases sat 80 million to 95 million unique TCRs taken from HLA-typed donors. Study observations and caveats: TRBV6-2, TRBV6-3 and some other V segments were excluded as indistinguishable.

The study ran its PCR with 60 Vbeta and 13 Jbeta primers. Authors' analysis steps: There were about 88 million unique TCR beta chains by a later count, and some 11 million of them were shared. Profiled with immunoSEQ multiplex PCR; TCRdb holds only in-frame clones, not every one. V and J calls and clone size are copied from that table; D and trimming were computed from the DNA. The sample consists of over 200,000 clones, 77% of them appearing once. V lost 6 bases and J lost 3, with 14 bases in between. Germline CDR1 MDHEN, CDR2 SYDVKM. The CDR3 runs 14 residues. Sequencing was carried out using PBMCs. This sequence originates from a woman aged 55-75 years in good health and CMV-seropositive. This chain connects TRBV28 to TRBJ1-1, with D perhaps matching TRBD1 (5 bases). In DNA, the CDR3 is TGTGCCAGCAGCTCGGGCGGAGGGGACACTGAAGCTTTCTTT. This codes for CASSSGGGDTEAFF.